This TCR beta chain appears in the sequencing data of a study of a mutant IDH1 vaccine in newly diagnosed glioma. Across the study: Treated patients comprised 62.5% males and approximately 40% females, mean age approximately 42 years.

The table came from immunoSEQ multiplex PCR; TCRdb's copy has only in-frame clones and leaves some out. This sample has tens of thousands of clones, with approximately 89% found just once. Comment on this clone: The antigen is unknown.

Indicated time point: week 47, end of study. In the vaccine, a single dose held 300 ug of the mutant IDH1 20-mer peptide, along with topical imiquimod. In weeks 1, 3, 5, 7, 11, 15, 19 and 23, patients were immunized, eight times in all. From germline, CDR1 is LNHDA and CDR2 SQIVND (reference sequence). The CDR3 has 16 amino acids. V shed 6 bases and J 6 bases; nucleotides not matched to a gene: 12. This receptor was identified in a man aged 40-49 years with glioma. The V and J genes are TRBV19 and TRBJ2-1; 9 bases are shared with TRBD2. Sample: PBMCs, taken from a glioma patient whose treatment included an IDH1 peptide vaccine. CDR3 nucleotide sequence: TGTGCCAGTAGCCCACCGGGTAGCGGGGGTTCCAATGAGCAGTTCTTC. Its protein product is CASSPPGSGGSNEQFF. Complete variable domain (other parts from reference TRBV19 and TRBJ2-1): DGGITQSPKYLFRKEGQNVTLSCEQNLNHDAMYWYRQDPGQGLRLIYYSQIVNDFQKGDIAEGYSVSREKKESFPLTVTSAQKNPTAFYLCASSPPGSGGSNEQFFGPGTRLTVL.